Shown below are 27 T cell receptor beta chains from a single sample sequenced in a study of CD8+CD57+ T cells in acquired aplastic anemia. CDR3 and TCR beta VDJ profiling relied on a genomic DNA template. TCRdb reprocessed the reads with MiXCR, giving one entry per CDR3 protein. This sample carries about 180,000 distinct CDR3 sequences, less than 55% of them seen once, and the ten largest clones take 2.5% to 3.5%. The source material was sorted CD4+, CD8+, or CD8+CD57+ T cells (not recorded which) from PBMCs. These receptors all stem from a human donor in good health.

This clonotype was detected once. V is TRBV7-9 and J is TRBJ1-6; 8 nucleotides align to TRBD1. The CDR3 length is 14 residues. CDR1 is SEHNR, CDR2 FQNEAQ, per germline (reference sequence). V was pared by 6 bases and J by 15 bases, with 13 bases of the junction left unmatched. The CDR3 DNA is TGTGCCAGCAGTCCAACAATGACAGGGGTAGACCTCCACTTT. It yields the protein CASSPTMTGVDLHF. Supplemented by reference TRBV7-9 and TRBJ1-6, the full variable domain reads DTGVSQNPRHKITKRGQNVTFRCDPISEHNRLYWYRQTLGQGPEFLTYFQNEAQLEKSRLLSDRFSAERPKGSFSTLEIQRTEQGDSAMYLCASSPTMTGVDLHFGNGTRLTVT.

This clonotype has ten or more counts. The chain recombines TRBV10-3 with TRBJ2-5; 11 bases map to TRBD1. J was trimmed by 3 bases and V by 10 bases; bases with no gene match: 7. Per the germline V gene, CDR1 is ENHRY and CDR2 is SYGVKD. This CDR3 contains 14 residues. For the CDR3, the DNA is TGTGCCACCCTCGGGACAGGGGGGAAAGAGACCCAGTACTTC. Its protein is CATLGTGGKETQYF.

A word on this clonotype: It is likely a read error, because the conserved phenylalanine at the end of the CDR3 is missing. The CDR3 loop reads CATSEVTGVNSPLHS. CDR3 bases: TGTGCCACCAGTGAAGTGACAGGGGTTAATTCACCCCTCCACTCT. V and J are TRBV24-1 and TRBJ1-6; TRBD1 aligns across 8 bases. The ends lost 4 bases at V and 6 bases at J; junction bases unmatched: 4. The CDR3 is 15 residues long. Germline lookup yields CDR1 KGHDR and CDR2 SFDVKD.

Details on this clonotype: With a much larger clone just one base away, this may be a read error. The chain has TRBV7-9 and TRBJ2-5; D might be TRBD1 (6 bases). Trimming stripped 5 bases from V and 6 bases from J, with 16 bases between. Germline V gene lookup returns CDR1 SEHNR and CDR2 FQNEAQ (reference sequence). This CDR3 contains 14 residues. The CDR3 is CASSPYEGEQTQYF. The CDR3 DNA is TGTGCCAGCAGCCCCTACGAGGGGGAACAGACCCAGTACTTC.

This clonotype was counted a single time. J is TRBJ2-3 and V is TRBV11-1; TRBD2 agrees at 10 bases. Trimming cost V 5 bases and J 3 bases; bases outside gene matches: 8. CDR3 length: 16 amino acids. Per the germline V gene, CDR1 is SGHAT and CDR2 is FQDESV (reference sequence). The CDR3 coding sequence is TGTGCCAGCAGCGCCCTAACTAGCGGGAAAACAGATACGCAGTATTTT. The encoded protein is CASSALTSGKTDTQYF.

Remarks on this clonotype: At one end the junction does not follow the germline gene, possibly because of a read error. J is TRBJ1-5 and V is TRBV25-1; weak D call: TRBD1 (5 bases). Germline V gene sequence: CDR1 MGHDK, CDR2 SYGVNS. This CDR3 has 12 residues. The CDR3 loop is CASSSTGQPQRF. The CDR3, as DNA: TGTGCCAGCAGCTCTACAGGTCAGCCCCAGCGTTTT.

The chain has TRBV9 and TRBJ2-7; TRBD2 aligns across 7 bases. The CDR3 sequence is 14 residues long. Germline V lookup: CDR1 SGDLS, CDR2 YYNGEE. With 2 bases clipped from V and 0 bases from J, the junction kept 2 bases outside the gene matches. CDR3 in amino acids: CASSVTSASYEQYF. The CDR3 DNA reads TGTGCCAGCAGCGTTACTAGCGCCTCCTACGAGCAGTACTTC.

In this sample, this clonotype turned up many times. The DNA of the CDR3 is TGCAGTGCTAGAGCCGGGGGGGGGAGTGAAAAACTGTTTTTT. Protein product: CSARAGGGSEKLFF. V and J are TRBV20-1 and TRBJ1-4; tentative D call: TRBD1 (5 bases). The CDR3 has 14 amino acids. CDR1 is DFQATT, CDR2 SNEGSKA, per germline (reference sequence). Trimming cost V 1 base and J 7 bases, with 13 bases left between them.

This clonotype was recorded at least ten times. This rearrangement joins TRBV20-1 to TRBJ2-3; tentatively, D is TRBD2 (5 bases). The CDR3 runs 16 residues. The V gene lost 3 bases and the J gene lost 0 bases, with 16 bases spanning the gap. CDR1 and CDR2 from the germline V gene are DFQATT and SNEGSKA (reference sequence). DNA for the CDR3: TGCAGTGCTAGGAGTGGGCTCCGCGGGAGCACAGATACGCAGTATTTT. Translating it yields CSARSGLRGSTDTQYF.

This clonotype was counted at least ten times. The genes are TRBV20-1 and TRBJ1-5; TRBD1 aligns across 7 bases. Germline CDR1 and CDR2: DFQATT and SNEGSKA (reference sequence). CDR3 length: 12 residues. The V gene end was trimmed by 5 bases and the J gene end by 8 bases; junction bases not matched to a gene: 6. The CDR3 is CSALRGQEPQHF. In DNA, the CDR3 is TGCAGTGCTCTGAGGGGGCAAGAGCCCCAGCATTTT.

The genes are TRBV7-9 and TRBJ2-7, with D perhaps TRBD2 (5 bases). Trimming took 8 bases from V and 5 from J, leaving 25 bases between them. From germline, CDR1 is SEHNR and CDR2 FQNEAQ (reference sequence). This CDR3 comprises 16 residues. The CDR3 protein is CASSPQLGSGTHEQYF. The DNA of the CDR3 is TGTGCCAGCTCACCACAATTAGGGAGCGGCACCCACGAGCAGTACTTC.

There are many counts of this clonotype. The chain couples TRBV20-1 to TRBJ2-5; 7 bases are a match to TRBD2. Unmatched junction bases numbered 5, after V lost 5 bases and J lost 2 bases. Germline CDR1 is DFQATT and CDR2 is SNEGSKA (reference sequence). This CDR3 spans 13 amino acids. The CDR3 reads CSALSGNQETQYF. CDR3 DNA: TGCAGTGCTCTGAGCGGGAATCAAGAGACCCAGTACTTC.

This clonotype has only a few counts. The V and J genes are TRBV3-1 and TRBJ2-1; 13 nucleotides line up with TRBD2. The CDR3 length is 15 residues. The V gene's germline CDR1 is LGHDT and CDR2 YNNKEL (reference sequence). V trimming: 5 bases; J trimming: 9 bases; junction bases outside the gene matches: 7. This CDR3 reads CASSELAGGPVEQFF. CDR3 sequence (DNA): TGTGCCAGCAGCGAACTAGCGGGAGGGCCAGTTGAGCAGTTCTTC.

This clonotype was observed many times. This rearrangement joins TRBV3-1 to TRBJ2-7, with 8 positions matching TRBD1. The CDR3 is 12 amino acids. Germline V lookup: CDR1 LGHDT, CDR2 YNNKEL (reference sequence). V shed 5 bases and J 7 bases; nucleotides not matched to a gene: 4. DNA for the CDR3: TGTGCCAGCAGCGGGACAGGCCGAGAGCAGTACTTC. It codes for CASSGTGREQYF.

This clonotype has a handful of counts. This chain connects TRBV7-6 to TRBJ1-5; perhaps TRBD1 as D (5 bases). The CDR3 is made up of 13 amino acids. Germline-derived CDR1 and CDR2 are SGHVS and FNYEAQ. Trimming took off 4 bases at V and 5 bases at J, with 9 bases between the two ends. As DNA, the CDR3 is TGTGCCAGCAGCTCAGACAGCGATCAGCCCCAGCATTTT. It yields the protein CASSSDSDQPQHF.

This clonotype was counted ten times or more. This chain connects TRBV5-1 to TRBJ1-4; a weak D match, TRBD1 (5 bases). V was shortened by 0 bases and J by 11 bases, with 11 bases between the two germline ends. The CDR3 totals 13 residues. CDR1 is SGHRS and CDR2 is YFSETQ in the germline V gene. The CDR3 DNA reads TGCGCCAGCAGCTTGGTTGAGGGGCGGAAACTGTTTTTT. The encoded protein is CASSLVEGRKLFF. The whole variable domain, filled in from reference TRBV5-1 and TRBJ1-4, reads KAGVTQTPRYLIKTRGQQVTLSCSPISGHRSVSWYQQTPGQGLQFLFEYFSETQRNKGNFPGRFSGRQFSNSRSEMNVSTLELGDSALYLCASSLVEGRKLFFGSGTQLSVL.

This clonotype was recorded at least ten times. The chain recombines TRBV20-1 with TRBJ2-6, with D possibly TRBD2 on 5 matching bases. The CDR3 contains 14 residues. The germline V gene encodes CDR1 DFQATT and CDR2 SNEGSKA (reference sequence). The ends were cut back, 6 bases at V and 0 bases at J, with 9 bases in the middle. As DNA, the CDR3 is TGCAGTGCCCCCGGGGACTCTGGGGCCAACGTCCTGACTTTC. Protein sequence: CSAPGDSGANVLTF.

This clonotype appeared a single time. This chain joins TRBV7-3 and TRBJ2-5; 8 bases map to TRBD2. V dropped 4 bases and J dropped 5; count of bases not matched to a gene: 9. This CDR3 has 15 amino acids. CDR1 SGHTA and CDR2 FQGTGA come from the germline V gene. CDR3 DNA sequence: TGTGCCAGCAGCTCTCGAGCGGGAGTCTTGGAGACCCAGTACTTC. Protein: CASSSRAGVLETQYF.

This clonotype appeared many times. CDR3 sequence (DNA): TGTGCCAGTAAGGGGACAGGGTACACAGATACGCAGTATTTT. Its translation: CASKGTGYTDTQYF. The V call is TRBV19, the J call TRBJ2-3, with 9 bases that match TRBD1. The CDR3 runs to 14 residues. Germline CDR1 LNHDA, CDR2 SQIVND (reference sequence). V trimming: 7 bases; J trimming: 2 bases; junction bases outside the gene matches: 4.

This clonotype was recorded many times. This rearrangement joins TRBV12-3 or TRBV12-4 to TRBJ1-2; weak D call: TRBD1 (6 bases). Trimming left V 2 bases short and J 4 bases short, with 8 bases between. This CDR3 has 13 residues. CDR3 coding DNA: TGTGCCAGCAGTTTAAGGGGGGCCTATGGCTACACCTTC. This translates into CASSLRGAYGYTF.

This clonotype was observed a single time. CDR3 nucleotides: TGTGCCAGCAGCGTAGTAGCGACTGGAGCCTACGAGCAGTACTTC. This gives the protein CASSVVATGAYEQYF. The J gene is TRBJ2-7, the V gene TRBV9; a weak D match, TRBD2 (5 bases). V was trimmed by 0 bases and J by 2 bases, leaving 12 bases between them. The germline CDR1 and CDR2 sequences are SGDLS and YYNGEE. CDR3 length: 15 amino acids.

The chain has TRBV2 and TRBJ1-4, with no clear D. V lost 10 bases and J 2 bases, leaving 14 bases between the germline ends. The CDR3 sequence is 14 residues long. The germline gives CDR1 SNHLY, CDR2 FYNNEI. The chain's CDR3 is CATKPGYTNEKLFF. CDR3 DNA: TGTGCCACCAAACCGGGATATACTAATGAAAAACTGTTTTTT.

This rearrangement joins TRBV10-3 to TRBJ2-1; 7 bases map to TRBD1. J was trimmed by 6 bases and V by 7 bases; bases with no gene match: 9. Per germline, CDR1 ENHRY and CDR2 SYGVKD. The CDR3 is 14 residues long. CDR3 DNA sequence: TGTGCCATCACCGACAGGGAAGGACTCAATGAGCAGTTCTTC. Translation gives CAITDREGLNEQFF.

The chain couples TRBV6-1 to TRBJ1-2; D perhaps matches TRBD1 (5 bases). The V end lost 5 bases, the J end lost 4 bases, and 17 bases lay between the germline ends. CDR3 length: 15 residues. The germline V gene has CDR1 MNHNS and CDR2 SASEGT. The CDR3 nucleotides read TGTGCCAGCAGTCCTGGCCGGACACCCGTCTATGGCTACACCTTC. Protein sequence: CASSPGRTPVYGYTF.

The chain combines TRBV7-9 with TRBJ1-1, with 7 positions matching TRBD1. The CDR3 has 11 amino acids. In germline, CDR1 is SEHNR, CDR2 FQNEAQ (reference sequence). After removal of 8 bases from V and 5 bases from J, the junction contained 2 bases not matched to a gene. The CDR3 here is CASGQETEAFF. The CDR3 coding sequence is TGTGCCAGCGGACAGGAGACTGAAGCTTTCTTT.

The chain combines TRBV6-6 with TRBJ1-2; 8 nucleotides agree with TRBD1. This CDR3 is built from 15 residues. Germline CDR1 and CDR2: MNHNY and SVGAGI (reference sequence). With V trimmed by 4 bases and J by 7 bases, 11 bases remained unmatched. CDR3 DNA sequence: TGTGCCAGCAGTTCCGACGGACAGGGAGGAGGTGGCTACACCTTC. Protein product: CASSSDGQGGGGYTF.

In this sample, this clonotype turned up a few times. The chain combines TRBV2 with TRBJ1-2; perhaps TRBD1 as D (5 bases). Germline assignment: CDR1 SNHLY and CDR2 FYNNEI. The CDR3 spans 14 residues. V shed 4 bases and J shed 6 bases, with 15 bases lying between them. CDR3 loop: CASSAGGVVDGYTF. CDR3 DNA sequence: TGTGCCAGCAGTGCAGGAGGGGTCGTGGATGGCTACACCTTC.